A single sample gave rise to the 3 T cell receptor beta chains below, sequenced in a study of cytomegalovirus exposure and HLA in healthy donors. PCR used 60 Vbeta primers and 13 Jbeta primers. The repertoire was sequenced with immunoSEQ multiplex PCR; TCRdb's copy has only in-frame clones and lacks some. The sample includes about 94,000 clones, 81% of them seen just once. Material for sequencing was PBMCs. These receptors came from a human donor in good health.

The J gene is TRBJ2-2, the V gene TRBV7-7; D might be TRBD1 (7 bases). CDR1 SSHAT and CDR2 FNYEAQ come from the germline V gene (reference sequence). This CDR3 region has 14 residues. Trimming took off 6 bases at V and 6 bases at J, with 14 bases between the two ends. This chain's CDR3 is CASRLDREAGELFF. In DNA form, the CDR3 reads TGTGCCAGCAGACTAGACAGGGAGGCCGGGGAGCTGTTTTTT. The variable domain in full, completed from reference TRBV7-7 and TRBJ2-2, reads GAGVSQSPRYKVTKRGQDVTLRCDPISSHATLYWYQQALGQGPEFLTYFNYEAQPDKSGLPSDRFSAERPEGSISTLTIQRTEQRDSAMYRCASRLDREAGELFFGEGSRLTVL.

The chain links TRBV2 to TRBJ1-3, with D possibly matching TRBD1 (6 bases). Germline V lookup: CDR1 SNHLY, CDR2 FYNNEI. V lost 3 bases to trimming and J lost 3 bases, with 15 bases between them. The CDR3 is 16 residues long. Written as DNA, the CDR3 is TGTGCCAGCAGTGAGGTGGGGGCCGAGAATGGAAACACCATATATTTT. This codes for CASSEVGAENGNTIYF. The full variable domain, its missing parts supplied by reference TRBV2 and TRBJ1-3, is EPEVTQTPSHQVTQMGQEVILRCVPISNHLYFYWYRQILGQKVEFLVSFYNNEISEKSEIFDDQFSVERPDGSNFTLKIRSTKLEDSAMYFCASSEVGAENGNTIYFGEGSWLTVV.

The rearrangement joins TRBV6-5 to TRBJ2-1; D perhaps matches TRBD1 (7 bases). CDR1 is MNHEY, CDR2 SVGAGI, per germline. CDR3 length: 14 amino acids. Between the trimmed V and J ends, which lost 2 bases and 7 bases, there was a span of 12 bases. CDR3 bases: TGTGCCAGCAGTTACAAGGGGGCGGGAAATGAGCAGTTCTTC. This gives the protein CASSYKGAGNEQFF.